This T cell receptor (beta chain) comes out of a study of T-cell memory formation after mild COVID-19. The wider study: Across donors, TCR clusters were largely donor specific. Study-wide points: Memory sampled before infection contained some responding clones, suggesting cross-reactive memory joined.

5'RACE primed from the constant segment yielded TCR alpha and TCR beta cDNA libraries bearing sample barcodes and UMIs. MiXCR, run by TCRdb on the 5' RACE reads, gives a single entry per CDR3 protein. Of 300,000 to 350,000 distinct CDR3 sequences listed, 15% to 20% are singletons. As concerns this clonotype: The antigen is unknown.

The CDR3 sequence is 14 residues long. V shed 7 bases, J shed 7 bases, and the junction held 10 bases outside the gene matches. Source material: PBMCs or a T cell subset sorted from them (not recorded which). This sequence joins TRBV12-3 or TRBV12-4 and TRBJ2-7, with TRBD2 matching 10 bases. This TCR derives from a man younger than 35 who had mild COVID-19 (a few samples of this study predate the infection). Cell type and time point are not known. The CDR3 nucleotides are TGTGCCAGCACCGAGCGGGGGGGGCCAGGGGAGCAGTACTTC. Translating gives CASTERGGPGEQYF.